This T cell receptor beta chain was captured by sequencing in a study of Graves' ophthalmopathy and Graves' hyperthyroidism. TCR beta CDR3 amplification used RNA transcripts. HTBI primers were used in a first-round RT-PCR, which preceded a second-round multiplex PCR. TCRdb used MiXCR to reprocess the multiplex PCR reads, holding one entry per CDR3 protein. The sample holds about 480,000 distinct CDR3 sequences, approximately 14% seen once. Trimming shortened V by 11 bases and J by 4 bases, and 18 bases separated the two germline ends. CDR1 is SNHLY and CDR2 is FYNNEI in the germline V gene. CDR3 size: 13 residues. General study results and limits: A 13-signature model separated ophthalmopathy from stable hyperthyroidism, almost 90% sensitivity, just over 80% specificity. As the model predicted ophthalmopathy progression, it achieved a sensitivity of 70.59% and a specificity of about 72%. Blood shared most expanded thyroid clonotypes above 0.001 frequency.

This clonotype occurred many times. The target antigen is unknown. The sequence came from a young woman with Graves' ophthalmopathy. This sequence joins TRBV2 and TRBJ2-7; D assignment may be TRBD1 or TRBD2 (5 bases each). Sequenced material: blood. The CDR3 sequence is CASSYGAGYEQYF. As DNA, the CDR3 is TGTGCCTCGTCCTACGGGGCAGGGTACGAGCAGTACTTC.